This T cell receptor (beta chain) emerged from a study of T cells after yellow fever vaccination. This clonotype was seen a few times. Its target is unknown. V shed 6 bases and J shed 5 bases, with 23 bases lying between them. CDR3 length: 17 amino acids. Germline lookup yields CDR1 SGHDT and CDR2 YYEEEE. It was through 5'RACE template switching that TCR cDNA was made, with a universal primer site and UMIs added. MiXCR, applied by TCRdb to the 5' RACE reads, yields one record per CDR3 protein. The repertoire holds 200,000 to 300,000 distinct CDR3 sequences, roughly 13% seen once, with about 0.54% in the top ten. Findings of the study overall: Of the clonotypes, a small share occurred in both CD4 and CD8 compartments. Subsequent to the booster, the majority of primary-vaccination clones reappeared (less than 97% CD4, 70% to 90% CD8).

This receptor was taken from a man between 25 and 39 years old who received the YFV17D yellow fever vaccine. The sample in question was CD4+ T cells sorted from PBMCs, obtained 45 days after the yellow fever booster vaccination. This sequence joins TRBV5-6 and TRBJ2-2; D is possibly TRBD2 (6 bases). The CDR3 protein is CASTRPGLAYDTGELFF. The CDR3 DNA reads TGTGCCAGCACCCGGCCGGGGCTAGCGTATGATACCGGGGAGCTGTTTTTT.